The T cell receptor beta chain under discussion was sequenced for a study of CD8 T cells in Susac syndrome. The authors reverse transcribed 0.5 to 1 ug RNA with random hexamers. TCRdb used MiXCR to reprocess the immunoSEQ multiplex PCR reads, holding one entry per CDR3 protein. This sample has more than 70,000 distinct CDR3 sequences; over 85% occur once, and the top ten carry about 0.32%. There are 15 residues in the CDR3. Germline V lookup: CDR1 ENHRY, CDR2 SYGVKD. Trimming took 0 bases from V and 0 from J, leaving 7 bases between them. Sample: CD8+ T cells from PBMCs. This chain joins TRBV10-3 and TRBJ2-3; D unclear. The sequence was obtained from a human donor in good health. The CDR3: CAISESTISTDTQYF. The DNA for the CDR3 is TGTGCCATCAGTGAGTCGACAATAAGCACAGATACGCAGTATTTT.